This TCR beta chain originates from a study of identical twins. TCRdb reanalysed the 5' RACE reads using MiXCR and keeps one entry per CDR3 protein. The data show approximately 470,000 distinct CDR3 sequences, about 14% seen once. Trimming removed 0 bases from V and 0 bases from J, with 13 bases in between. The CDR3 is made up of 17 amino acids. The germline V gene encodes CDR1 SGHTA and CDR2 FQGTGA. These data are also associated with another study on yellow fever vaccine responses in identical twins.

The clonotype comes from a woman aged 18-29 years in good health. Sequencing was performed on CD4+ T cells sorted from blood. This rearrangement joins TRBV7-3 to TRBJ2-3; D is undetermined. CDR3: CASSLTPVLPSTDTQYF. The CDR3 bases are TGTGCCAGCAGCTTAACTCCCGTACTTCCTAGCACAGATACGCAGTATTTT.